The entry below gives a single T cell receptor beta chain sequence along with its context. This entry comes from a study of Graves' ophthalmopathy and Graves' hyperthyroidism. As the template, RNA transcripts were used to amplify TCR beta CDR3 regions. Investigators did first-round RT-PCR with HTBI primers, then second-round multiplex PCR. TCRdb re-analysed the multiplex PCR reads in MiXCR, keeping a single row per CDR3 protein. In the table there are about 700,000 distinct CDR3 sequences, 40% of which are singletons. V dropped 6 bases and J dropped 5 bases, with 16 bases sitting between them. CDR3 size: 14 residues.

The rearrangement uses TRBV12-3 or TRBV12-4 and TRBJ2-5; D may match TRBD1 or TRBD2 (5 bases each). This clonotype was obtained from an adult man with Graves' ophthalmopathy. The sample taken for sequencing was peripheral blood. As DNA, the CDR3 is TGTGCCAGCAGCGTAGCGCCAGGGCCGGAGACCCAGTACTTC. Amino acids: CASSVAPGPETQYF.